Presented here are 24 T cell receptor beta chains from one specimen sequenced in a study of blood T cell repertoires in COVID-19. Libraries were prepared by immunoSEQ multiplex PCR; TCRdb keeps only in-frame clonotypes and omits some of them. The table shows some 490,000 clones, with about 88% occurring only once. The sample taken for sequencing was PBMCs or T cells enriched from blood (not recorded which). Source of these receptors: a woman aged 55 to 70 who had recovered from COVID-19.

This chain uses TRBV11-2 with TRBJ1-3; D remains ambiguous. The CDR3 is made up of 14 amino acids. Trimming shortened V by 1 base and J by 0 bases, and 4 bases separated the two germline ends. The V gene's germline CDR1 is SGHAT and CDR2 FQNNGV. CDR3 region: CASSLVDSGNTIYF. The CDR3 DNA is TGTGCCAGCAGCTTAGTAGACTCTGGAAACACCATATATTTT.

This chain links TRBV4-1 with TRBJ2-2, with D perhaps TRBD2 (5 bases). Per germline, CDR1 MGHRA and CDR2 YSYEKL. V shed 1 base and J shed 5 bases, with 20 bases lying between them. The CDR3 is 18 amino acids. CDR3 amino acids: CASSQVNRAASFTGELFF. The DNA for the CDR3 is TGCGCCAGCAGCCAAGTTAATAGGGCGGCTAGCTTTACCGGGGAGCTGTTTTTT.

This clone occurred a few times. DNA for the CDR3: TGTGCCAGCAGCCCCCTCGCCCCAGACAGGGGGCGGAGGCCAAGCTCCTACAATGAGCAGTTCTTC. Translating it yields CASSPLAPDRGRRPSSYNEQFF. The chain is built from TRBV7-8 and TRBJ2-1; 10 nucleotides line up with TRBD1. From germline, CDR1 is SGHVS and CDR2 FQNEAQ. The CDR3 has 22 amino acids. The ends lost 5 bases at V and 0 bases at J; junction bases unmatched: 22.

V gene TRBV7-2 combines with J gene TRBJ1-1; no clear D. V lost 6 bases and J lost 4, with 15 bases in between. The CDR3 has 14 residues. The V gene's germline CDR1 is SGHTA and CDR2 FQGNSA. The CDR3 DNA follows: TGTGCCAGCAGGACCGGCGGCAGTACCACTGAAGCTTTCTTT. It yields the protein CASRTGGSTTEAFF.

This chain links TRBV6-6 with TRBJ1-2; D is possibly TRBD1 (6 bases). Germline loops: CDR1 MNHNY, CDR2 SVGAGI (reference sequence). The CDR3 totals 15 residues. V gave up 1 base and J gave up 6 bases, with 15 bases separating them. The CDR3, as DNA: TGTGCCAGCAGTTACTTGCCACAGGGTCTGCATGGCTACACCTTC. Its protein is CASSYLPQGLHGYTF.

The chain carries TRBV7-2 and TRBJ2-1; 14 bases fit TRBD2. There are 15 residues in the CDR3. Germline trimming cut 6 bases from V and 8 bases from J; bases unmatched to any gene: 6. Germline lookup yields CDR1 SGHTA and CDR2 FQGNSA. The CDR3 region has the DNA TGTGCCAGCAGTTTGACTAGCGGGGGGGCCTATGAGCAGTTCTTC. Translated, it gives CASSLTSGGAYEQFF.

The chain couples TRBV29-1 to TRBJ2-1; the match to TRBD1 covers 8 bases. CDR1 and CDR2 (germline): SQVTM, ANQGSEA. Losses at the gene ends were 3 bases for V and 9 bases for J; bases not matched to a gene: 7. This CDR3 is built from 13 residues. The CDR3 DNA reads as TGCAGCGTTGACAGGGGGCAGCTCGGTGAGCAGTTCTTC. It specifies CSVDRGQLGEQFF.

This chain uses TRBV7-2 with TRBJ1-2, with 7 bases lining up with TRBD1. Germline lookup yields CDR1 SGHTA and CDR2 FQGNSA. CDR3 size: 15 residues. The J segment lost 4 bases and the V segment lost 1 base, leaving 6 bases of the junction unmatched. CDR3: CASSLGQGQGYGYTF. CDR3 sequence (DNA): TGTGCCAGCAGCTTAGGACAGGGCCAGGGCTATGGCTACACCTTC.

The rearrangement joins TRBV11-2 to TRBJ1-3; 9 bases agree with TRBD1. Unmatched junction bases numbered 8, after V lost 3 bases and J lost 2 bases. This CDR3 is built from 17 residues. The germline gives CDR1 SGHAT, CDR2 FQNNGV. DNA of the CDR3: TGTGCCAGCAGCTTGCCCGGACAGGGGAGGACTGGAAACACCATATATTTT. Translating it yields CASSLPGQGRTGNTIYF.

The chain combines TRBV7-2 with TRBJ2-3; 7 bases agree with TRBD1. The CDR3 is 14 residues long. V was clipped by 0 bases and J by 6 bases; unmatched bases: 3. The germline gives CDR1 SGHTA, CDR2 FQGNSA. The CDR3 DNA is TGTGCCAGCAGCTTAGCGTTACAGGGGGATACGCAGTATTTT. Translated, it gives CASSLALQGDTQYF.

V and J are TRBV10-3 and TRBJ1-3; no clear D. This CDR3 comprises 14 residues. Germline V gene data show CDR1 as ENHRY and CDR2 as SYGVKD. The V end was cut by 4 bases, the J end by 7 bases, with 14 bases between. CDR3 loop: CAISGPGSGNTIYF. The CDR3 DNA sequence: TGTGCCATCAGTGGGCCGGGGTCGGGTAACACCATATATTTT.

This clone was seen a single time. The chain has TRBV6-5 and TRBJ1-4, with a possible D match to TRBD1 (6 bases). V lost 5 bases, J lost 5 bases, and 12 bases lay in between. The CDR3 contains 14 residues. Germline assignment: CDR1 MNHEY and CDR2 SVGAGI. The CDR3 DNA is TGTGCCAGCAGTATAAGCAGGGGAAATGAAAAACTGTTTTTT. It is translated as CASSISRGNEKLFF.

V gene TRBV27 combines with J gene TRBJ1-6; unclear D gene. The length of the CDR3 is 14 residues. CDR1 is MNHEY, CDR2 SMNVEV, per germline (reference sequence). V was trimmed by 7 bases and J by 3 bases, leaving 10 bases between them. The CDR3 spells CASKLLLYNSPLHF. The CDR3 DNA sequence: TGTGCCAGCAAGCTCCTACTCTATAATTCACCCCTCCACTTT.

The chain employs TRBV5-4 and TRBJ2-5; 9 bases are a match to TRBD2. Germline V CDR1 and CDR2: SGHNT, YYREEE (reference sequence). The CDR3 is 15 amino acids. V dropped 3 bases and J dropped 1; count of bases not matched to a gene: 4. The CDR3 nucleotides read TGTGCCAGCAGCTGGAGCGGGGGGAGCCAAGAGACCCAGTACTTC. Translating it yields CASSWSGGSQETQYF.

The rearrangement joins TRBV2 to TRBJ2-5; 7 bases fit TRBD2. This CDR3 region has 15 residues. The germline V gene has CDR1 SNHLY and CDR2 FYNNEI. The J segment lost 1 base and the V segment lost 3 bases, leaving 5 bases of the junction unmatched. The CDR3 sequence is CASSEDERGQETQYF. For the CDR3, the DNA is TGTGCCAGCAGTGAGGACGAGCGGGGCCAAGAGACCCAGTACTTC.

V usage is TRBV11-2 and J usage is TRBJ1-2, with D possibly TRBD1 on 6 matching bases. Trimming took 3 bases from V and 3 from J, leaving 14 bases between them. CDR3 length: 15 amino acids. CDR1 and CDR2 (germline): SGHAT, FQNNGV. For the CDR3, the DNA is TGTGCCAGCAGCTTGAACAGGGACGGCTACTATGGCTACACCTTC. As protein: CASSLNRDGYYGYTF. Drawing the rest from reference TRBV11-2 and TRBJ1-2, the complete variable domain is EAGVAQSPRYKIIEKRQSVAFWCNPISGHATLYWYQQILGQGPKLLIQFQNNGVVDDSQLPKDRFSAERLKGVDSTLKIQPAKLEDSAVYLCASSLNRDGYYGYTFGSGTRLTVV.

CDR3 in amino acids: CASSLGAGEGGYTF. In DNA form, the CDR3 reads TGCGCCAGCAGCTTGGGAGCCGGGGAAGGTGGCTACACCTTC. The V and J genes are TRBV5-1 and TRBJ1-2; D uncertain. The CDR3 loop spans 14 amino acids. Germline V gene lookup returns CDR1 SGHRS and CDR2 YFSETQ. Trimming left V 0 bases short and J 7 bases short, with 13 bases between.

The chain carries TRBV18 and TRBJ2-7; 8 bases are a match to TRBD1. Germline-derived CDR1 and CDR2 are KGHSH and LQKENI. The CDR3 has 13 residues. J was trimmed by 4 bases and V by 3 bases; bases with no gene match: 2. CDR3 protein: CASSPDRDYEQYF. The CDR3 coding sequence is TGTGCCAGCTCACCGGACAGGGATTACGAGCAGTACTTC.

The rearrangement joins TRBV4-2 to TRBJ2-1, with 11 bases identical to TRBD2. Unmatched junction bases numbered 9, after V lost 1 base and J lost 4 bases. The CDR3 has 18 residues. Germline lookup yields CDR1 LGHNA and CDR2 YNFKEQ. CDR3 sequence: CASSQVGLAGGLYNEQFF. The CDR3 DNA reads TGTGCCAGCAGCCAAGTTGGGCTAGCGGGGGGCCTATACAATGAGCAGTTCTTC.

The chain joins TRBV9 to TRBJ2-1, with 8 bases fitting TRBD2. Germline CDR1 and CDR2: SGDLS and YYNGEE. This CDR3 is 15 amino acids long. J gave up 10 bases and V 3 bases, and 12 bases lay outside the gene matches. The DNA of the CDR3 is TGTGCCAGCAGCGGGTATAGCGGGGTCCATGGAGAGCAGTTCTTC. It codes for CASSGYSGVHGEQFF.

This chain connects TRBV19 to TRBJ2-7; 11 bases are shared with TRBD1. CDR1 LNHDA and CDR2 SQIVND come from the germline V gene (reference sequence). This CDR3 has 14 amino acids. V shed 4 bases and J 2 bases; nucleotides not matched to a gene: 1. CDR3 sequence reads: CASSRGQGAYEQYF. The CDR3 DNA sequence: TGTGCCAGTAGTAGGGGACAGGGGGCCTACGAGCAGTACTTC.

The chain uses TRBV6-6 and TRBJ1-1, with 8 bases fitting TRBD1. The CDR3 has 14 residues. V was pared by 5 bases and J by 2 bases, with 4 bases of the junction left unmatched. Germline-derived CDR1 and CDR2 are MNHNY and SVGAGI (reference sequence). CDR3 DNA: TGTGCCAGCAGTACAGGGGGTTTAAACACTGAAGCTTTCTTT. Translating gives CASSTGGLNTEAFF.

This chain uses TRBV7-8 with TRBJ1-1; D gene ambiguous. Germline V gene sequence: CDR1 SGHVS, CDR2 FQNEAQ. This CDR3 is built from 14 residues. V lost 5 bases and J lost 10, with 20 bases in between. The CDR3 nucleotides are TGTGCCAGCAGCAAAGAGGTCGGGATTTGGGGAGCTTTCTTT. Translated, it gives CASSKEVGIWGAFF.

The CDR3 protein is CASSPTGEKYGYTF. The CDR3 coding sequence is TGCGCCAGCAGCCCGACAGGGGAAAAATATGGCTACACCTTC. This chain joins TRBV5-1 and TRBJ1-2; the match to TRBD1 covers 8 bases. The V gene's germline CDR1 is SGHRS and CDR2 YFSETQ. The J segment lost 5 bases and the V segment lost 4 bases, leaving 7 bases of the junction unmatched. The CDR3 length is 14 residues.